Listed below are T cell receptor beta chains from one sample, sequenced in a study of blood T cells in healthy people across ages. One entry per CDR3 protein, called by TCRdb with MiXCR from the 5' RACE reads. This sample yields around 1,900,000 distinct CDR3 sequences, of which around 40% are seen a single time; roughly 23% belongs to the top ten. Specimen: blood. These receptors were taken from a human donor in good health. Each CDR3 is given with its conserved first and last residue. The D gene is left open where the match is weak. Size is stated for part of the rows, as once, few or many counts, or as a class when the clone is expanded.

D	V	J	size	CDR3	DNA
TRBD1	TRBV18	TRBJ1-2	-	CASSPQDRGIGYTF	TGTGCCAGCTCACCCCAAGACAGGGGGATCGGCTACACCTTC
-	TRBV11-2	TRBJ2-7	few	CASSSNRVHEQYF	TGTGCCAGCAGTTCGAACAGGGTACACGAGCAGTACTTC
-	TRBV7-2	TRBJ2-7	many	CASSLEGGGGYEQYF	TGTGCCAGCAGCTTAGAGGGGGGAGGCGGCTACGAGCAGTACTTC
TRBD2	TRBV7-2	TRBJ2-1	-	CASSLTSGGAREQFF	TGTGCCAGCAGCTTAACTAGCGGGGGGGCTAGGGAGCAGTTCTTC
-	TRBV11-1	TRBJ2-7	many	CASTTGPYTYEQYF	TGTGCCAGCACCACCGGACCTTATACCTACGAGCAGTACTTC
-	TRBV7-9	TRBJ1-5	-	CASSLVSPAGNQPQHF	TGTGCCAGCAGCTTAGTATCGCCAGCCGGCAATCAGCCCCAGCATTTT
-	TRBV4-3	TRBJ2-3	-	CASSQELVGPDGDTQYF	TGCGCCAGCAGCCAAGAGTTGGTGGGCCCGGACGGGGATACGCAGTATTTT
TRBD1	TRBV12-3/TRBV12-4	TRBJ2-3	-	CASSFSPGQDRGTQYF	TGTGCCAGCAGTTTTTCTCCCGGACAGGACCGGGGTACGCAGTATTTT
-	TRBV7-9	TRBJ2-1	-	CASSRDVIEDNEQFF	TGTGCCAGCAGTCGCGACGTTATCGAGGACAATGAGCAGTTCTTC
-	TRBV28	TRBJ1-4	few	CASSLRQVREKLFF	TGTGCCAGCAGTTTAAGACAGGTTAGGGAAAAACTGTTTTTT
-	TRBV5-4	TRBJ2-5	few	CASSFGGRSQETQYF	TGTGCCAGCAGCTTCGGAGGTCGTAGCCAAGAGACCCAGTACTTC
-	TRBV4-2	TRBJ2-1	-	CASSQAVATLISEQFF	TGTGCCAGCAGCCAAGCTGTAGCAACCCTCATAAGTGAGCAGTTCTTC
TRBD1	TRBV10-3	TRBJ2-3	-	CAISENPDGTGPTDTQYF	TGTGCCATCAGTGAGAACCCCGACGGGACAGGGCCAACAGATACGCAGTATTTT
TRBD2	TRBV10-3	TRBJ2-2	-	CAISNSGGNTGELFF	TGTGCCATCAGCAACAGCGGGGGGAACACCGGGGAGCTGTTTTTT
-	TRBV6-5	TRBJ1-2	-	CASSYSVLSVYGYTF	TGTGCCAGCAGTTACTCTGTATTGTCAGTCTATGGCTACACCTTC
TRBD2	TRBV4-3	TRBJ2-1	-	CASSHEASGSYDEQFF	TGCGCCAGCAGCCACGAGGCTAGCGGCTCCTACGATGAGCAGTTCTTC
-	TRBV2	TRBJ2-7	-	CASIPRQDYYHEQYF	TGTGCCAGCATTCCCCGGCAGGACTACTACCACGAGCAGTACTTC
TRBD2	TRBV5-4	TRBJ2-1	-	CASSLVVAGNNEQFF	TGTGCCAGCAGCTTGGTGGTAGCGGGTAACAATGAGCAGTTCTTC
TRBD2	TRBV28	TRBJ2-1	-	CASSLRGGLNYNEQFF	TGTGCCAGCAGTTTGCGGGGGGGCCTCAATTACAATGAGCAGTTCTTC
-	TRBV7-2	TRBJ1-5	-	CASSFGQRNQPQHF	TGTGCCAGCAGCTTTGGACAGCGCAATCAGCCCCAGCATTTT
-	TRBV29-1	TRBJ1-1	-	CSVDRRQVNTEAFF	TGCAGCGTTGACCGGAGGCAAGTGAACACTGAAGCTTTCTTT
TRBD2	TRBV20-1	TRBJ2-3	-	CSVQRSGGEADTQYF	TGCAGTGTTCAGAGGAGCGGGGGGGAGGCAGATACGCAGTATTTT
-	TRBV19	TRBJ2-3	-	CASSIQLATGTQYF	TGTGCCAGTAGTATACAACTAGCTACGGGTACGCAGTATTTT
TRBD2	TRBV7-2	TRBJ2-3	-	CASSLSRPAGGRTTDMQYF	TGTGCCAGCAGCCTTAGTAGGCCAGCGGGGGGCCGGACCACAGATATGCAGTATTTT
-	TRBV7-9	TRBJ1-4	-	CASSLQTAEKLFF	TGTGCCAGCAGCTTACAGACGGCGGAAAAACTGTTTTTT
TRBD1	TRBV20-1	TRBJ1-2	few	CSARFRDRNTF	TGCAGTGCTAGGTTCCGGGACAGGAACACCTTC
-	TRBV24-1	TRBJ2-7	-	CATSALDGYEQYF	TGTGCCACCAGTGCCCTGGACGGGTACGAGCAGTACTTC
TRBD2	TRBV4-3	TRBJ2-3	few	CASSPGLADSTDTQYF	TGCGCCAGCAGCCCGGGACTAGCGGATTCCACAGATACGCAGTATTTT
-	TRBV7-2	TRBJ2-5	few	CASSTRVQETQYF	TGTGCCAGCAGCACCCGGGTCCAAGAGACCCAGTACTTC
-	TRBV7-8	TRBJ1-6	-	CASSPRGRVDNSPLHF	TGTGCCAGCAGCCCTCGGGGGAGGGTGGATAATTCACCCCTCCACTTT